These 16 T cell receptor beta chains were sequenced from one sample in a study of blood T cell repertoires in COVID-19. Libraries were prepared by immunoSEQ multiplex PCR; TCRdb keeps only in-frame clonotypes and omits some of them. The table lists under 200,000 clones, roughly nine tenths of them singletons. Sequencing input: peripheral blood. The receptors stem from a woman in her seventies with acute or convalescent COVID-19.

This clone came up once. The CDR3 nucleotides read TGTGCCAGCAGCTTATGGCAGGGACAAGAGACCCAGTACTTC. This sequence encodes CASSLWQGQETQYF. The J gene is TRBJ2-5, the V gene TRBV7-2; maybe TRBD1 (5 bases). Looked up from germline, CDR1 is SGHTA and CDR2 is FQGNSA. The ends were cut back, 2 bases at V and 2 bases at J, with 9 bases in the middle. The CDR3 length is 14 residues.

V and J are TRBV5-6 and TRBJ1-2; D remains unclear. V was clipped by 1 base and J by 4 bases, with 5 bases between them. Germline V gene data show CDR1 as SGHDT and CDR2 as YYEEEE. CDR3 length equals 12 residues. The CDR3 nucleotides are TGTGCCAGCAGCTTGACAGTCTATGGCTACACCTTC. This codes for CASSLTVYGYTF. Full variable domain (remainder filled in from reference TRBV5-6 and TRBJ1-2): DAGVTQSPTHLIKTRGQQVTLRCSPKSGHDTVSWYQQALGQGPQFIFQYYEEEERQRGNFPDRFSGHQFPNYSSELNVNALLLGDSALYLCASSLTVYGYTFGSGTRLTVV.

The chain joins TRBV6-5 to TRBJ2-7; 7 bases map to TRBD1. The CDR3 spans 15 residues. Germline values: CDR1 MNHEY, CDR2 SVGAGI. With V trimmed by 6 bases and J by 3 bases, 11 bases remained unmatched. CDR3 coding DNA: TGTGCCAGCAGCTCCGGTGGGCAGGGGGTCTACGAGCAGTACTTC. Protein: CASSSGGQGVYEQYF.

Written as DNA, the CDR3 is TGTGCCAGCAGTTACAGGGGGTCTGACACTGAAGCTTTCTTT. Translating gives CASSYRGSDTEAFF. The genes are TRBV6-5 and TRBJ1-1; possibly TRBD1 for D (6 bases). The CDR3 is 14 amino acids. Looked up from germline, CDR1 is MNHEY and CDR2 is SVGAGI. Deletions cut 2 bases from V and 3 bases from J, with 10 bases between.

This clone turned up a few times. The chain has TRBV7-3 and TRBJ2-3, with TRBD2 identical over 10 bases. With V trimmed by 8 bases and J by 0 bases, 5 bases remained unmatched. This CDR3 has 15 amino acids. Per the germline V gene, CDR1 is SGHTA and CDR2 is FQGTGA. CDR3 nucleotides: TGTGCCAGCGCTGTAGCGGGAGGAAGCACAGATACGCAGTATTTT. Protein sequence: CASAVAGGSTDTQYF.

V and J are TRBV3-1 (or the pseudogene TRBV3-2) and TRBJ1-6, with D tentatively TRBD1 (6 bases). Germline lookup yields CDR1 LGHDT and CDR2 YNNKEL (reference sequence). The CDR3 is 13 residues long. Trimming cost V 1 base and J 8 bases, with 6 bases left between them. CDR3: CASSQGGHSPLHF. CDR3 nucleotide sequence: TGTGCCAGCAGCCAAGGGGGGCATTCACCCCTCCACTTT.

Concerning this clone: In the same sample, other DNA sequences code for this CDR3. The genes are TRBV12-3 or TRBV12-4 and TRBJ1-2; D is unclear. CDR3 size: 12 residues. The V end lost 1 base, the J end lost 5 bases, and 5 bases lay between the germline ends. The CDR3 nucleotides are TGTGCCAGCAGTTTAGACAGATATGGCTACACCTTC. Translation: CASSLDRYGYTF.

The rearrangement links TRBV19 to TRBJ2-2, with a weak D call TRBD1 (6 bases). CDR1 is LNHDA and CDR2 is SQIVND in the germline V gene (reference sequence). CDR3 length: 15 residues. V shed 1 base and J shed 4 bases, with 10 bases lying between them. CDR3 sequence: CASSIVKGVTGELFF. The CDR3 DNA reads TGTGCCAGTAGTATAGTTAAGGGGGTCACCGGGGAGCTGTTTTTT.

This CDR3 is CASTVGVTDTQYF. The CDR3 DNA sequence: TGTGCCAGCACGGTAGGGGTCACAGATACGCAGTATTTT. The chain carries TRBV6-5 and TRBJ2-3; a weak D match, TRBD1 (5 bases). V shed 7 bases and J shed 2 bases, with 10 bases lying between them. This CDR3 comprises 13 residues. Germline assignment: CDR1 MNHEY and CDR2 SVGAGI.

This chain uses TRBV5-6 with TRBJ1-5, with D hard to call. Germline loops: CDR1 SGHDT, CDR2 YYEEEE. This CDR3 is built from 14 residues. V lost 1 base and J 2 bases, leaving 7 bases between the germline ends. CDR3 in DNA: TGTGCCAGCAGCTTGTACGGGGGCAATCAGCCCCAGCATTTT. This sequence encodes CASSLYGGNQPQHF. The variable domain in full, completed from reference TRBV5-6 and TRBJ1-5, reads DAGVTQSPTHLIKTRGQQVTLRCSPKSGHDTVSWYQQALGQGPQFIFQYYEEEERQRGNFPDRFSGHQFPNYSSELNVNALLLGDSALYLCASSLYGGNQPQHFGDGTRLSIL.

V is TRBV6-5 and J is TRBJ1-4, with no clear D. CDR1 and CDR2 (germline): MNHEY, SVGAGI. There are 15 residues in the CDR3. V was cut by 6 bases and J by 0 bases, with 11 bases left in between. CDR3 sequence reads: CASSEGTATNEKLFF. CDR3 DNA sequence: TGTGCCAGCAGCGAGGGTACCGCAACTAATGAAAAACTGTTTTTT.

The V call is TRBV2, the J call TRBJ1-1; TRBD1 matches at 8 bases. Germline V CDR1 and CDR2: SNHLY, FYNNEI. Trimming at V came to 6 bases and at J to 11 bases, leaving 14 bases not matched to a gene. CDR3 length: 14 residues. In nucleotides, the CDR3 is TGTGCCAGCAGGCCCCATGGGGACAGGCGTAGGGCTTTCTTT. It encodes CASRPHGDRRRAFF. Supplemented by reference TRBV2 and TRBJ1-1, the full variable domain reads EPEVTQTPSHQVTQMGQEVILRCVPISNHLYFYWYRQILGQKVEFLVSFYNNEISEKSEIFDDQFSVERPDGSNFTLKIRSTKLEDSAMYFCASRPHGDRRRAFFGQGTRLTVV.

This sequence joins TRBV7-9 and TRBJ1-5, with D possibly matching TRBD1 (5 bases). Germline V CDR1 and CDR2: SEHNR, FQNEAQ (reference sequence). Deletions cut 4 bases from V and 1 base from J, with 8 bases between. The CDR3 extends over 14 amino acids. The CDR3 reads CASSSGISNQPQHF. The CDR3 bases are TGTGCCAGCAGCTCAGGGATCAGCAATCAGCCCCAGCATTTT.

This clone was recorded only once. The V call is TRBV7-8, the J call TRBJ1-1; 7 nucleotides match TRBD1. Looked up from germline, CDR1 is SGHVS and CDR2 is FQNEAQ. Trimming removed 5 bases from V and 6 bases from J; junction bases left unmatched: 9. This CDR3 contains 14 residues. The DNA for the CDR3 is TGTGCCAGCAGCCCCCCAACGAGGGGGCCTGAAGCTTTCTTT. Its translation is CASSPPTRGPEAFF.

The V and J genes are TRBV9 and TRBJ1-1; no clear D. V was cut by 4 bases and J by 11 bases, with 12 bases left in between. CDR3 size: 11 residues. Looked up from germline, CDR1 is SGDLS and CDR2 is YYNGEE. CDR3 nucleotide sequence: TGTGCCAGCAGCCCGAGGTCAGATGCTTTCTTT. Protein: CASSPRSDAFF. The entire variable domain, with the rest obtained from reference TRBV9 and TRBJ1-1, is as follows: DSGVTQTPKHLITATGQRVTLRCSPRSGDLSVYWYQQSLDQGLQFLIQYYNGEERAKGNILERFSAQQFPDLHSELNLSSLELGDSALYFCASSPRSDAFFGQGTRLTVV.

This chain connects TRBV7-2 to TRBJ2-2, with D perhaps matching TRBD1 (6 bases). The V gene lost 3 bases and the J gene lost 2 bases, with 10 bases spanning the gap. The CDR3 loop spans 15 amino acids. Germline V CDR1 and CDR2: SGHTA, FQGNSA. The CDR3, as DNA: TGTGCCAGCAGCTTTGGACAGCCAAACACCGGGGAGCTGTTTTTT. This translates into CASSFGQPNTGELFF.